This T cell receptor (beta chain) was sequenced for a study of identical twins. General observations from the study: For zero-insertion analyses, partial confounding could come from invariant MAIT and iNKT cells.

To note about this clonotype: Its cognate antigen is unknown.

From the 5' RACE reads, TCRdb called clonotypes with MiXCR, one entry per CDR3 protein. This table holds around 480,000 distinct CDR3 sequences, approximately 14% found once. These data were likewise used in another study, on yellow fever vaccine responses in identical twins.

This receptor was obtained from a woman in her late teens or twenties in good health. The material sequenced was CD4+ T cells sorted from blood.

In nucleotides, the CDR3 is TGCGCCAGCAGCCAAGTGGGCCGACAGGGAGCGGACACTGAAGCTTTCTTT. As protein: CASSQVGRQGADTEAFF. This rearrangement joins TRBV4-1 to TRBJ1-1, with 7 bases matching TRBD1. CDR1 and CDR2 (germline): MGHRA, YSYEKL. The CDR3 is made up of 17 amino acids. J gave up 3 bases and V 1 base, and 11 bases lay outside the gene matches.